These T cell receptor beta chains were read from a single sample in a study of T cells after yellow fever vaccination. TCRdb independently ran MiXCR on the 5' RACE reads; one entry per CDR3 protein. Here the sample spans some 300,000 distinct CDR3 sequences, 8.1% being singletons. The source material was PBMCs, sampled approximately 47 days after the first yellow fever vaccination. Receptors originate from a man aged 18 to 29 who received the YFV17D yellow fever vaccine. CDR3s include the opening cysteine and the closing phenylalanine or tryptophan. D genes are given only for firm matches. Clone size, where shown, is once, few, many, or a class for clones that have expanded.

CDR3 length: 16; V gene: TRBV7-2; D gene: TRBD2; clone size: few; J gene: TRBJ2-1; CDR3 DNA: TGTGCCAGCACCTACGGGGGGGGACCGTGGTACCATGAGCAGTTCTTC; CDR3 protein: CASTYGGGPWYHEQFF
CDR3 length: 15; V gene: TRBV5-1; D gene: NA; clone size: NA; J gene: TRBJ2-1; CDR3 DNA: TGCGCCAGCAGCTTGGCGGCTGAAAATTACAATGAGCAGTTCTTC; CDR3 protein: CASSLAAENYNEQFF
CDR3 length: 17; V gene: TRBV15; D gene: NA; clone size: few; J gene: TRBJ2-4; CDR3 DNA: TGTGCCACCAGCAGAGAGGGGCGCGGACCAAAGTACTACATTCAGTACTTC; CDR3 protein: CATSREGRGPKYYIQYF
CDR3 length: 13; V gene: TRBV9; D gene: TRBD1; clone size: NA; J gene: TRBJ2-5; CDR3 DNA: TGTGCCAGCAGCGTCCAGGGGGCTGAGACCCAGTACTTC; CDR3 protein: CASSVQGAETQYF
CDR3 length: 14; V gene: TRBV25-1; D gene: NA; clone size: NA; J gene: TRBJ1-5; CDR3 DNA: TGTGCCAGCAGCTCGGAAGGGTACCATCAGCCCCAGCATTTT; CDR3 protein: CASSSEGYHQPQHF
CDR3 length: 15; V gene: TRBV5-1; D gene: NA; clone size: NA; J gene: TRBJ2-7; CDR3 DNA: TGCGCCAGCAGCTTTTACCTGACAGGCTCGGGCGAGCAGTACTTC; CDR3 protein: CASSFYLTGSGEQYF
CDR3 length: 14; V gene: TRBV18; D gene: NA; clone size: few; J gene: TRBJ1-5; CDR3 DNA: TGTGCCAGCTCGCCTGGGGGTTTTGATCAGCCCCAGCATTTT; CDR3 protein: CASSPGGFDQPQHF
CDR3 length: 13; V gene: TRBV9; D gene: NA; clone size: few; J gene: TRBJ1-2; CDR3 DNA: TGTGCCAGCAGCCCAACAGGGAAACATGGCTACACCTTC; CDR3 protein: CASSPTGKHGYTF
CDR3 length: 12; V gene: TRBV7-9; D gene: TRBD2; clone size: few; J gene: TRBJ2-7; CDR3 DNA: TGTGCCAGCAGCTTACAGGGACTAGAGCAGTACTTC; CDR3 protein: CASSLQGLEQYF
CDR3 length: 17; V gene: TRBV7-8; D gene: TRBD2; clone size: NA; J gene: TRBJ2-1; CDR3 DNA: TGTGCCAGCAGCTGGGAGGTAGCGGGGGGTAGTCCCAATGAGCAGTTCTTC; CDR3 protein: CASSWEVAGGSPNEQFF
CDR3 length: 15; V gene: TRBV7-2; D gene: NA; clone size: few; J gene: TRBJ1-4; CDR3 DNA: TGTGCCAGCAGCCGACCCCAGGGGCAAAATGAAAAACTGTTTTTT; CDR3 protein: CASSRPQGQNEKLFF
CDR3 length: 20; V gene: TRBV23-1; D gene: TRBD1; clone size: NA; J gene: TRBJ2-2; CDR3 DNA: TGCGCCAGCAGTCAATCAGGCCGGACAGGGTCGTGTAAGGGCACCGGGGAGCTGTTTTTT; CDR3 protein: CASSQSGRTGSCKGTGELFF
CDR3 length: 16; V gene: TRBV18; D gene: NA; clone size: few; J gene: TRBJ1-1; CDR3 DNA: TGTGCCAGCTCACCTCTGACGGGGGCCGGGAACACTGAAGCTTTCTTT; CDR3 protein: CASSPLTGAGNTEAFF
CDR3 length: 14; V gene: TRBV19; D gene: NA; clone size: NA; J gene: TRBJ1-1; CDR3 DNA: TGTGCCAGTAGTTCTCGGGAATTAGTCACTGAAGCTTTCTTT; CDR3 protein: CASSSRELVTEAFF
CDR3 length: 12; V gene: TRBV7-9; D gene: NA; clone size: many; J gene: TRBJ2-1; CDR3 DNA: TGTGCCAGCAGCCCTTTTGAGGGCCAGCAGTTCTTC; CDR3 protein: CASSPFEGQQFF
CDR3 length: 15; V gene: TRBV12-3/TRBV12-4; D gene: TRBD1; clone size: few; J gene: TRBJ2-1; CDR3 DNA: TGTGCCAGCAGGAGGAGGCAGGGGGTTTGGGATGAGCAGTTCTTC; CDR3 protein: CASRRRQGVWDEQFF
CDR3 length: 14; V gene: TRBV20-1; D gene: NA; clone size: NA; J gene: TRBJ2-2; CDR3 DNA: TGCAGTGCTCGTCAACCCCAGGGGTCCGGGGAGCTGTTTTTT; CDR3 protein: CSARQPQGSGELFF
CDR3 length: 13; V gene: TRBV12-3/TRBV12-4; D gene: NA; clone size: many; J gene: TRBJ2-5; CDR3 DNA: TGTGCCAGCAGTTTACCAGGGAGAGAGACCCAGTACTTC; CDR3 protein: CASSLPGRETQYF
CDR3 length: 12; V gene: TRBV19; D gene: NA; clone size: NA; J gene: TRBJ1-5; CDR3 DNA: TGTGCCAGTAAGAAGGGAGGACAGCCCCAGCATTTT; CDR3 protein: CASKKGGQPQHF
CDR3 length: 17; V gene: TRBV12-3/TRBV12-4; D gene: TRBD1; clone size: many; J gene: TRBJ2-1; CDR3 DNA: TGTGCCAGCAGTTTAGCGCCCGGACAGGGGGTGGGCAATGAGCAGTTCTTC; CDR3 protein: CASSLAPGQGVGNEQFF
CDR3 length: 14; V gene: TRBV5-5; D gene: TRBD1; clone size: many; J gene: TRBJ1-1; CDR3 DNA: TGTGCCAGCAGCTCCTTTCAGGGACAGGCTGAAGCTTTCTTT; CDR3 protein: CASSSFQGQAEAFF
CDR3 length: 12; V gene: TRBV10-3; D gene: NA; clone size: NA; J gene: TRBJ1-6; CDR3 DNA: TGTGCCATCAGAGACAGAAATTCACCCCTCCACTTT; CDR3 protein: CAIRDRNSPLHF
CDR3 length: 14; V gene: TRBV7-3; D gene: TRBD1; clone size: NA; J gene: TRBJ2-2; CDR3 DNA: TGTGCCAGCAGCCAAGCCCAGGGGGCCGGGGAGCTGTTTTTT; CDR3 protein: CASSQAQGAGELFF
CDR3 length: 15; V gene: TRBV19; D gene: TRBD2; clone size: NA; J gene: TRBJ2-1; CDR3 DNA: TGTGCCAGTACCCTGGGAGCGGGGTTCTACAATGAGCAGTTCTTC; CDR3 protein: CASTLGAGFYNEQFF
CDR3 length: 14; V gene: TRBV12-3/TRBV12-4; D gene: NA; clone size: few; J gene: TRBJ1-5; CDR3 DNA: TGTGCCAGCACCCTCGGTAATAGCAATCAGCCCCAGCATTTT; CDR3 protein: CASTLGNSNQPQHF
CDR3 length: 14; V gene: TRBV5-1; D gene: NA; clone size: NA; J gene: TRBJ2-1; CDR3 DNA: TGCGCCAGCAGCTGGGGGGCAGGAATGGGTGAGCAGTTCTTC; CDR3 protein: CASSWGAGMGEQFF
CDR3 length: 14; V gene: TRBV7-8; D gene: TRBD1; clone size: few; J gene: TRBJ1-2; CDR3 DNA: TGTGCCAGCAGCTTAGAAGTGACAGGGGATGGCTACACCTTC; CDR3 protein: CASSLEVTGDGYTF
CDR3 length: 15; V gene: TRBV6-2/TRBV6-3; D gene: TRBD1; clone size: few; J gene: TRBJ2-5; CDR3 DNA: TGTGCCAGCACCCAACCGGCGACAGGGCGGGAGACCCAGTACTTC; CDR3 protein: CASTQPATGRETQYF